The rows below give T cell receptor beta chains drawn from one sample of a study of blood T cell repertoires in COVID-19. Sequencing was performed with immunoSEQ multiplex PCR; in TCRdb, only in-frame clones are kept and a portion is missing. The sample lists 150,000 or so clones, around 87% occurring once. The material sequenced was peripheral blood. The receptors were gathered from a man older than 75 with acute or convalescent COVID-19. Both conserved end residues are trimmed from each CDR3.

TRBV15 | ATSRDISYGYT
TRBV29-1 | SVDTGRTGSGNTIY
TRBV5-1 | ASSQTSGATHNEQF
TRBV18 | ASSPLGGTNGGELF
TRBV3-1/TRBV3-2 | ASSQGSMSESQY
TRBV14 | ASSLLMTSYEQY
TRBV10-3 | AITSGGGSDTQY
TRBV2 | ASSTWPSYNEQF
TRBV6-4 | ASSGSGGTQADTQY
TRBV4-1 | ASSQDLVAGRNIQY
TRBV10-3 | AISEGTGINQPQH
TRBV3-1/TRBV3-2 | ASSQGYRGSGANVLT
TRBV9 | ASSVGGRDTGELF
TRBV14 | ASSQYAGTGELF
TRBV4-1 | ASSWGREGEQY
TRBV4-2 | ASSQLGRREAF
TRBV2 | ASSPERSDTQY
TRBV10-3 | AISEPTLRETQY
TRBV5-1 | ASSLVGLNEKLF
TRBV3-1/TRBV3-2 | ASRSRDRVNTEAF
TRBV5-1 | ASSLGHDRGNSPLH
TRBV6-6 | ASSYPGRLDQETQY
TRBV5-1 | ASSFQGNTEAF
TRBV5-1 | ASSTTDTGELF
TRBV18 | ASSSSGLGGSPLH
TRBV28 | ASRPPDRVYGYT
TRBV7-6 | ASSLLNTGSGSPLH
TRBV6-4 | ASSDAQQVSDQPQH
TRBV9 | ASSAYRRGQDGYT
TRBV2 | ASRGGQGRGPNIQY
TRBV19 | ASSIIGTGESPLH
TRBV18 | ASSLEDLRGEQY
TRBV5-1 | ASSLGGQKNTEAF
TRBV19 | ASRLDRGDQPQH
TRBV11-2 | ASSLWGTGSNEQF
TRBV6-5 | ASSYSGQTTYEQY
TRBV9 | ASSAVPNSPLH
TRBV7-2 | ASSSSGRSSNTQY
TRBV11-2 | ASSQQGGYGNQPQH
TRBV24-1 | ATSDAQGQTTYEQY
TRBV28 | ASSFMRGRDNEQF
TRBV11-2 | ASSLVLGSGANEQF
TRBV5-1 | ASSNRRDRETQY
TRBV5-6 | ASSPSAGEGNQPQH
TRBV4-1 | ASSLRQGAGYEQY